This T cell receptor beta chain was observed in a study of blood T cell repertoires in COVID-19. Study-wide context: From the United States, Italy and Spain came samples of acute and convalescent COVID-19.

Germline V gives CDR1 LNHDA, CDR2 SQIVND (reference sequence). Trimming took off 5 bases at V and 4 bases at J, with 13 bases between the two ends. The CDR3 extends over 14 amino acids. Ages ranged from about 18 to 89 years, with residence in about two dozen US areas. No more than 2 weeks before study entry, exposed participants had met a case of COVID-19. As processed by the authors: Reference gene primer amplification gave nucleated cell count estimates. Sequenced by immunoSEQ multiplex PCR; TCRdb stores in-frame clones only, minus some. The D gene and trimming were derived from the DNA, and the V and J assignments and clone size from that table. Of 200,000 to 250,000 clones listed, roughly 88% are singletons.

The gene calls are TRBV19 and TRBJ2-3; tentative D call: TRBD2 (6 bases). This clonotype originated in a woman aged 25 to 45 who had been exposed to COVID-19. Sequenced sample: PBMCs or T cells enriched from blood (not recorded which). CDR3 in DNA: TGTGCCAGTAGTGGAGGGACGATTGCAGATACGCAGTATTTT. It codes for CASSGGTIADTQYF.